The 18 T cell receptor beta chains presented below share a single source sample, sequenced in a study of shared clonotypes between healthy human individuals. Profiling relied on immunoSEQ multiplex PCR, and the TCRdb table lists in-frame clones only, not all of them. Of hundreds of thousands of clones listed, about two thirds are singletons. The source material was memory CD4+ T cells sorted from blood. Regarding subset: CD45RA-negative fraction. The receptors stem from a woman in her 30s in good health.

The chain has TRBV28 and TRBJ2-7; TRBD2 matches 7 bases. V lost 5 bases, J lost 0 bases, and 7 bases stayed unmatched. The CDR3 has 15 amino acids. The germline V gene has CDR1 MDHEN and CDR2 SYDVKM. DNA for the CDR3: TGTGCCAGCAGTCACAAGTGGACTAGCTCCTACGAGCAGTACTTC. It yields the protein CASSHKWTSSYEQYF.

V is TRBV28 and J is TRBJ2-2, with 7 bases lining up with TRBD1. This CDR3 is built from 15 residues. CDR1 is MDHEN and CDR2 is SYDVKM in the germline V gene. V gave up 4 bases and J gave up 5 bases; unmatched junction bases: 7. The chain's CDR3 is CASSSAGGSTGELFF. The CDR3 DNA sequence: TGTGCCAGCAGTTCGGCAGGGGGTAGTACCGGGGAGCTGTTTTTT.

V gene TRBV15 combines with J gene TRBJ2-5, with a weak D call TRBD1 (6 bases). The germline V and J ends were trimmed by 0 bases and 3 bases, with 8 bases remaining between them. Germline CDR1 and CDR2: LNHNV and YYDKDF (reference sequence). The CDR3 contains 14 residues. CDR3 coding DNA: TGTGCCACCAGCAGAGATCACAGGGAAGAGACCCAGTACTTC. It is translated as CATSRDHREETQYF.

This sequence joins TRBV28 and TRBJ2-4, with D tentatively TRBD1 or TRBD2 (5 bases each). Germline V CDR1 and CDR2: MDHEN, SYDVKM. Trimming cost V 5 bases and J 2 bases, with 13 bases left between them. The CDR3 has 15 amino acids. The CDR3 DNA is TGTGCCAGCAGTCAAGGTGGGGGTACCAAAAACATTCAGTACTTC. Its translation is CASSQGGGTKNIQYF.

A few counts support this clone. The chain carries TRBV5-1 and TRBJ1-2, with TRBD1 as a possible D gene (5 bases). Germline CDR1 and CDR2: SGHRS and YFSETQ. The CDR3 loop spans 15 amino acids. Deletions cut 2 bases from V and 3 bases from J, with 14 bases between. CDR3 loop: CASSFSGIEDYGYTF. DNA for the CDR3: TGCGCCAGCAGCTTTTCAGGGATAGAAGACTATGGCTACACCTTC.

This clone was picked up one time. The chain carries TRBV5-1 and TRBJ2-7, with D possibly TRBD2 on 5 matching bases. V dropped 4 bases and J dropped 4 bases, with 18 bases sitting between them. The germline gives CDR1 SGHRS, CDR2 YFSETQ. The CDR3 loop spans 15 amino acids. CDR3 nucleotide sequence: TGCGCCAGCAGCGTACGGACTGTTGGTGAGTACGAGCAGTACTTC. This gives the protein CASSVRTVGEYEQYF.

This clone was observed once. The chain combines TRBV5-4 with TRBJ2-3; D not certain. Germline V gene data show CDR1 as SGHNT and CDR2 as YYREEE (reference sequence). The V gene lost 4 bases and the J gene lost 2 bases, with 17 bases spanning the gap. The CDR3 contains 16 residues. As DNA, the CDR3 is TGTGCCAGCAGCGGTGGTGGTTTGGCGTTCACAGATACGCAGTATTTT. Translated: CASSGGGLAFTDTQYF.

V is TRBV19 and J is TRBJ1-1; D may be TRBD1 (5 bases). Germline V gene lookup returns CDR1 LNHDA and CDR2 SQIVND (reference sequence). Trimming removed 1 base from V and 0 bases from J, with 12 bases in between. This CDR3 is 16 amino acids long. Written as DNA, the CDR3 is TGTGCCAGTAGTATAGTCAGGGATACTATGAACACTGAAGCTTTCTTT. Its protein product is CASSIVRDTMNTEAFF.

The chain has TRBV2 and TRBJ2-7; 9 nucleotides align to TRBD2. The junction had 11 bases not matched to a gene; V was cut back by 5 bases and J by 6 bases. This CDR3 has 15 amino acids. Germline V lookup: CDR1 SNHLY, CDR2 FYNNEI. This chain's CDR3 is CASSSAVAGASEQYF. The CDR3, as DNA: TGTGCCAGCAGTTCTGCGGTAGCGGGAGCCTCCGAGCAGTACTTC.

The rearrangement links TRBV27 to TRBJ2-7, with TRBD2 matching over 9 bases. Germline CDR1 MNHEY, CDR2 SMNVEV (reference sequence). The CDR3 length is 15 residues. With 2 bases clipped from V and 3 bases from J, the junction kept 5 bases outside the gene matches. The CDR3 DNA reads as TGTGCCAGCAGTTTAATTGGGCGGGAGGGCTACGAGCAGTACTTC. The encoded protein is CASSLIGREGYEQYF.

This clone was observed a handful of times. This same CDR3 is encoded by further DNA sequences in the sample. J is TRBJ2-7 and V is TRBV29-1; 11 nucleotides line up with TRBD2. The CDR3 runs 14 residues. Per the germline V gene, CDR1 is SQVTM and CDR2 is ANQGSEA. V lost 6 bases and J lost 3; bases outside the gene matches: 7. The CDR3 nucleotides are TGCAGCGTAGCCCCCGGGACTAGCGGCTACGAGCAGTACTTC. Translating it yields CSVAPGTSGYEQYF.

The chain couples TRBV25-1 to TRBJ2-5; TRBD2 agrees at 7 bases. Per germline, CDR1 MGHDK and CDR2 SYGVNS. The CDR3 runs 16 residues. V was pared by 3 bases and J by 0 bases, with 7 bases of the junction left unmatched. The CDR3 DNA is TGTGCCAGCAGTGACTGGCGGGAGTTTGACCAAGAGACCCAGTACTTC. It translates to CASSDWREFDQETQYF.

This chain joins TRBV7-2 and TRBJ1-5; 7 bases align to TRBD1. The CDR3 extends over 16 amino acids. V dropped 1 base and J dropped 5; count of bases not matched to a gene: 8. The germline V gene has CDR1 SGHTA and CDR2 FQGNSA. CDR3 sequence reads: CASSLGGGDRDQPQHF. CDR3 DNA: TGTGCCAGCAGCTTAGGCGGGGGGGACAGAGATCAGCCCCAGCATTTT.

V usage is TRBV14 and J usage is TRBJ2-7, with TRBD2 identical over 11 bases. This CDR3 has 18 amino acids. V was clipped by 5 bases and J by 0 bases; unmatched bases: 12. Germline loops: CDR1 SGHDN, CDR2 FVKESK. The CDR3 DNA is TGTGCCAGCAGCTATTCCTGGACTAGCGGGCGGGACTCCTACGAGCAGTACTTC. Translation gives CASSYSWTSGRDSYEQYF.

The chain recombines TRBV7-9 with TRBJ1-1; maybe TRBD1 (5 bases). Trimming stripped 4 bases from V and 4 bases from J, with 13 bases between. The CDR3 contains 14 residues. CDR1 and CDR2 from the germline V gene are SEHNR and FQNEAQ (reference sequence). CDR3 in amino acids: CASSYLMGGTEAFF. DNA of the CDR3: TGTGCCAGCAGCTACCTAATGGGGGGCACTGAAGCTTTCTTT.

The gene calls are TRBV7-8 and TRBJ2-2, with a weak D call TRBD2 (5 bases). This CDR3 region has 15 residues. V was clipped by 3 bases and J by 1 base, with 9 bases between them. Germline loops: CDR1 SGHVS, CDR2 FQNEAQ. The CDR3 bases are TGTGCCAGCAGCTTTGAGGGAGTGAACACCGGGGAGCTGTTTTTT. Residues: CASSFEGVNTGELFF.

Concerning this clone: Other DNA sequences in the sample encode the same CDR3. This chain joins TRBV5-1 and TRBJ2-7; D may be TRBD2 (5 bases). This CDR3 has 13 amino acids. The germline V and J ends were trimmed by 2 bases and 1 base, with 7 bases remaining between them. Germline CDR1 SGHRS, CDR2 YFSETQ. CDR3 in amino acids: CASSFGGSYEQYF. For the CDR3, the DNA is TGCGCCAGCAGCTTTGGCGGGTCCTACGAGCAGTACTTC.

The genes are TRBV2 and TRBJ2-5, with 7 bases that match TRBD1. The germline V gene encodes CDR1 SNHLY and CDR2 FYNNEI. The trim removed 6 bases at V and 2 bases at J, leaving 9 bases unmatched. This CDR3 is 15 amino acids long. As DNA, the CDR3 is TGTGCCAGCAGCTCCGAGGGACAGAATCAAGAGACCCAGTACTTC. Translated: CASSSEGQNQETQYF. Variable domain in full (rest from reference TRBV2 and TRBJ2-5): EPEVTQTPSHQVTQMGQEVILRCVPISNHLYFYWYRQILGQKVEFLVSFYNNEISEKSEIFDDQFSVERPDGSNFTLKIRSTKLEDSAMYFCASSSEGQNQETQYFGPGTRLLVL.